What follows are 30 T cell receptor beta chains derived from one specimen sequenced in a study of blood T cells in healthy people across ages (dated by TCRdb to the mid-2010s). Libraries came from 5' RACE. Instrument used: Illumina HiSeq 2500. The second PCR ran for roughly 7 to 12 cycles and used a J-beta primer mix along with a sample-barcoded 5' primer. The public reads were reprocessed in TCRdb via fastp at Q25 and MiXCR, keeping in-frame beta chains. All rows with the same CDR3 protein become a single entry with the most common DNA and genes. The sample table holds some 790,000 distinct CDR3 sequences, of which under 35% were seen once. Approximately 15% of the sample is held by the ten biggest clonotypes. What was sequenced was blood. All receptors derive from a woman older than 75 in good health.

This clonotype was found many times. The chain has TRBV5-1 and TRBJ1-6; perhaps TRBD1 as D (5 bases). V was clipped by 4 bases and J by 4 bases, with 9 bases between them. The CDR3 sequence is 14 residues long. Germline V gene sequence: CDR1 SGHRS, CDR2 YFSETQ. The CDR3 DNA follows: TGCGCCAGCAGCCGGGACGGATATAATTCACCCCTCCACTTT. Protein product: CASSRDGYNSPLHF.

This clonotype was observed at least ten times. CDR3 protein: CSARDPQRGGADTQYF. CDR3 nucleotides: TGCAGTGCTAGAGATCCGCAGCGGGGGGGGGCAGATACGCAGTATTTT. The chain combines TRBV20-1 with TRBJ2-3; 10 bases are shared with TRBD2. Germline V gene lookup returns CDR1 DFQATT and CDR2 SNEGSKA (reference sequence). This CDR3 contains 16 residues. Trimming at V came to 0 bases and at J to 4 bases, leaving 7 bases not matched to a gene.

This clonotype was picked up many times. J is TRBJ2-5 and V is TRBV7-2; 10 positions agree with TRBD2. Germline CDR1 and CDR2: SGHTA and FQGNSA. The CDR3 loop spans 15 amino acids. Losses at the gene ends were 5 bases for V and 4 bases for J; bases not matched to a gene: 7. CDR3: CASSVSGGFGETQYF. In nucleotides, the CDR3 is TGTGCCAGCAGCGTTAGCGGGGGGTTCGGAGAGACCCAGTACTTC.

This clonotype was recorded a few times. The rearrangement uses TRBV30 and TRBJ2-5, with D possibly called TRBD1 or TRBD2 (5 bases each). Germline V gene sequence: CDR1 GTSNPN, CDR2 SVGIG (reference sequence). The ends were cut back, 0 bases at V and 8 bases at J, with 10 bases in the middle. The CDR3 covers 12 residues. The chain's CDR3 is CAWSVEWDTQYF. The CDR3 DNA reads TGTGCCTGGAGTGTTGAGTGGGACACCCAGTACTTC. The full variable domain, with the rest looked up from reference TRBV30 and TRBJ2-5, is SQTIHQWPATLVQPVGSPLSLECTVEGTSNPNLYWYRQAAGRGLQLLFYSVGIGQISSEVPQNLSASRPQDRQFILSSKKLLLSDSGFYLCAWSVEWDTQYFGPGTRLLVL.

The chain employs TRBV2 and TRBJ2-5; no definite D call. Near its end, the DNA agrees better with TRBJ2-1, so the J call may be wrong. The CDR3 is 15 amino acids. Per the germline V gene, CDR1 is SNHLY and CDR2 is FYNNEI. DNA for the CDR3: TGTGCCAGCAGTCCCACGGGCGGCATTCAAGAGACCCAGTTCTTC. Protein: CASSPTGGIQETQFF.

The genes are TRBV29-1 and TRBJ1-1; D gene ambiguous. CDR3 length: 12 amino acids. CDR1 and CDR2 (germline): SQVTM, ANQGSEA. V lost 6 bases, J lost 0 bases, and 8 bases lay in between. DNA for the CDR3: TGCAGCGTGAGGCAGTTGAACACTGAAGCTTTCTTT. Amino acid sequence: CSVRQLNTEAFF. Filled out from reference TRBV29-1 and TRBJ1-1, the complete variable domain reads SAVISQKPSRDICQRGTSLTIQCQVDSQVTMMFWYRQQPGQSLTLIATANQGSEATYESGFVIDKFPISRPNLTFSTLTVSNMSPEDSSIYLCSVRQLNTEAFFGQGTRLTVV.

This clonotype was counted many times. The rearrangement uses TRBV27 and TRBJ2-5; 8 positions agree with TRBD2. J gave up 6 bases and V 6 bases, and 6 bases lay outside the gene matches. There are 13 residues in the CDR3. Germline V gene data show CDR1 as MNHEY and CDR2 as SMNVEV (reference sequence). The chain's CDR3 is CASRVAGGQTQYF. In DNA, the CDR3 is TGTGCCAGCAGAGTCGCGGGGGGTCAGACCCAGTACTTC.

This clonotype was seen many times. The genes are TRBV10-3 and TRBJ2-1; D gene unclear. CDR3 length: 14 amino acids. CDR1 is ENHRY and CDR2 is SYGVKD in the germline V gene. V was shortened by 1 base and J by 9 bases, with 13 bases between the two germline ends. CDR3 in amino acids: CAISELGSAGEQFF. In nucleotides, the CDR3 is TGTGCCATCAGTGAGTTGGGGTCAGCAGGTGAGCAGTTCTTC.

To note about this clonotype: One base away lies a much larger clone, so this may be a sequencing read error. The chain recombines TRBV4-3 with TRBJ1-4; 9 bases map to TRBD1. The CDR3 runs to 16 residues. CDR1 is LGHNA and CDR2 is YSLEER in the germline V gene. CDR3 bases: TGCGCCAGCGGCCAAGGATATACAGGGGGCAGTGAAAAACTGTTTTTT. Protein: CASGQGYTGGSEKLFF.

CDR3 protein: CASSLGGRTSTDTQYF. The CDR3 nucleotides are TGTGCCAGCAGCTTAGGGGGACGGACTAGCACAGATACGCAGTATTTT. The rearrangement joins TRBV11-3 to TRBJ2-3, with D perhaps TRBD1 or TRBD2 (5 bases each). The CDR3 sequence is 16 residues long. Trimming pared 1 base from V and 0 bases from J, leaving 11 bases between. Germline CDR1 SGHNT, CDR2 YENEEA.

Remarks on this clonotype: This may arise from a read error, as a much more abundant clone is one base away. This chain uses TRBV20-1 with TRBJ2-7, with 10 bases aligning to TRBD1. Germline loops: CDR1 DFQATT, CDR2 SNEGSKA (reference sequence). This CDR3 contains 14 residues. CDR3 in DNA: TGCGGTGCTGAATTCCGGGACAGGGGTTTCGAGCAGTACTTC. Translation gives CGAEFRDRGFEQYF.

This clonotype occurred a few times. The J gene is TRBJ1-1, the V gene TRBV20-1; 7 bases match TRBD1. Trimming took 0 bases from V and 9 from J; bases not matched to a gene: 7. Germline V gives CDR1 DFQATT, CDR2 SNEGSKA (reference sequence). The CDR3 is 13 amino acids. CDR3 bases: TGCAGTGCTAGAGATCCCCAGGACAGGAAAGCTTTCTTT. Translation: CSARDPQDRKAFF.

This clonotype was seen a single time. A much larger clone differs by one base, so this may be a read error. The J gene is TRBJ2-7, the V gene TRBV9; D gene ambiguous. Germline V gene sequence: CDR1 SGDLS, CDR2 YYNGEE. CDR3 length: 13 amino acids. CDR3 coding DNA: TGTGCCAGCAGCCCCACTGTTGCCTACGGGCAGTACTTC. Its translation: CASSPTVAYGQYF.

This clonotype has a count of ten or more. The chain recombines TRBV6-6 with TRBJ2-1; 10 bases map to TRBD2. V lost 0 bases and J lost 4; bases outside the gene matches: 6. The CDR3 spans 17 residues. CDR1 is MNHNY and CDR2 is SVGAGI in the germline V gene (reference sequence). CDR3 sequence reads: CASSYSLAGGLYNEQFF. Written as DNA, the CDR3 is TGTGCCAGCAGTTACTCCTTAGCGGGGGGCCTTTACAATGAGCAGTTCTTC.

The V and J genes are TRBV5-6 and TRBJ1-6; TRBD1 might be the D (6 bases). CDR1 and CDR2 from the germline V gene are SGHDT and YYEEEE. This CDR3 is 17 amino acids long. V lost 0 bases, J lost 7 bases, and 17 bases lay in between. CDR3 region: CASSLGDSGHINSPLHF. The CDR3 DNA follows: TGTGCCAGCAGCTTGGGCGACTCGGGACATATCAATTCACCCCTCCACTTT. Together with reference TRBV5-6 and TRBJ1-6, the CDR3 gives the full variable domain: DAGVTQSPTHLIKTRGQQVTLRCSPKSGHDTVSWYQQALGQGPQFIFQYYEEEERQRGNFPDRFSGHQFPNYSSELNVNALLLGDSALYLCASSLGDSGHINSPLHFGNGTRLTVT.

The V and J genes are TRBV7-2 and TRBJ2-1; TRBD2 matches at 13 bases. In germline, CDR1 is SGHTA, CDR2 FQGNSA. This CDR3 has 19 amino acids. V gave up 1 base and J gave up 8 bases; unmatched junction bases: 14. The CDR3 bases are TGTGCCAGCAGCTTAGGGCGCAGGGGAGGGACTAGCGGGGTTCATGAGCAGTTCTTC. Residues: CASSLGRRGGTSGVHEQFF.

This sequence joins TRBV4-1 and TRBJ1-2, with D perhaps TRBD1 (5 bases). Germline V CDR1 and CDR2: MGHRA, YSYEKL. This CDR3 region has 14 residues. V gave up 1 base and J gave up 1 base, with 7 bases separating them. The CDR3 spells CASSQARVNYGYTF. In DNA form, the CDR3 reads TGCGCCAGCAGCCAAGCCAGGGTTAACTATGGCTACACCTTC.

Turning to this clonotype: Possible read error: a much larger clone is one base away. The chain employs TRBV7-8 and TRBJ2-7; tentative D call: TRBD1 (6 bases). V lost 3 bases to trimming and J lost 12 bases, with 21 bases between them. Germline-derived CDR1 and CDR2 are SGHVS and FQNEAQ. The CDR3 contains 14 residues. The CDR3 protein is CASSFRTEVETRYF. The CDR3 DNA follows: TGTGCCAGCAGCTTCCGGACAGAGGTAGAGACCCGGTACTTC.

This chain links TRBV12-3 or TRBV12-4 with TRBJ2-1, with D possibly being TRBD2 (5 bases). The CDR3 contains 13 residues. V lost 4 bases and J lost 8, with 12 bases in between. The CDR3 sequence is CASSSTRRDEQFF. CDR3 in DNA: TGTGCCAGCAGTTCAACCCGGCGGGATGAGCAGTTCTTC.

This clonotype was counted ten times or more. V gene TRBV3-1 combines with J gene TRBJ2-1, with D hard to call. The V end lost 1 base, the J end lost 8 bases, and 21 bases lay between the germline ends. The CDR3 covers 17 residues. Germline V gives CDR1 LGHDT, CDR2 YNNKEL (reference sequence). CDR3 sequence: CASSQVHAVMALDEQFF. CDR3 sequence (DNA): TGTGCCAGCAGCCAAGTCCACGCGGTTATGGCCCTCGATGAGCAGTTCTTC.

The V call is TRBV6-2 or TRBV6-3, the J call TRBJ2-7; D possibly corresponds to TRBD1 (5 bases). Between the trimmed V and J ends, which lost 6 bases and 7 bases, there was a span of 25 bases. Germline values: CDR1 MNHEY, CDR2 SVGEGT. This CDR3 contains 16 residues. CDR3 in amino acids: CASSFLRIDRDTEQYF. Here the CDR3 DNA reads TGTGCCAGCAGCTTCCTAAGGATTGACAGAGACACGGAGCAGTACTTC.

In DNA form, the CDR3 reads TGCGCCAGCAGCTTACGGGCGAGGGGTGAGCAGTTCTTC. Encoded protein: CASSLRARGEQFF. The rearrangement links TRBV5-1 to TRBJ2-1; the D call may be TRBD1 or TRBD2 (5 bases each). With 2 bases removed from V and 9 bases from J, the gap between germline ends came to 12 bases. Germline V gene data show CDR1 as SGHRS and CDR2 as YFSETQ. The CDR3 is 13 amino acids.

The genes are TRBV10-2 and TRBJ1-5, with D perhaps TRBD1 (5 bases). V lost 0 bases to trimming and J lost 6 bases, with 12 bases between them. This CDR3 has 15 amino acids. Germline V gene lookup returns CDR1 WSHSY and CDR2 SAAADI. The CDR3 here is CASSESWDTGQPQHF. CDR3 DNA sequence: TGCGCCAGCAGTGAGTCGTGGGATACAGGTCAGCCCCAGCATTTT.

The table lists this clonotype with a count of one. J is TRBJ1-1 and V is TRBV5-1, with TRBD1 identical over 10 bases. V gave up 4 bases and J gave up 3 bases; unmatched junction bases: 6. CDR1 SGHRS and CDR2 YFSETQ come from the germline V gene. The CDR3 spans 15 residues. The CDR3 spells CASSRYGQGDTEAFF. DNA of the CDR3: TGCGCCAGCAGCCGATATGGACAGGGGGACACTGAAGCTTTCTTT.

The table lists this clonotype with a few counts. The rearrangement joins TRBV6-6 to TRBJ2-3; 10 nucleotides line up with TRBD2. The CDR3 covers 13 residues. Per the germline V gene, CDR1 is MNHNY and CDR2 is SVGAGI (reference sequence). The V and J ends lost 9 bases and 6 bases, in that order; junction bases with no gene match: 6. As DNA, the CDR3 is TGTGCCAGGGGCAGCGGGGGGGGGGATACGCAGTATTTT. It yields the protein CARGSGGGDTQYF.

This clonotype was seen more than once but under ten times. This sequence joins TRBV28 and TRBJ2-1, with D possibly TRBD2 on 7 matching bases. The CDR3 totals 15 residues. The germline gives CDR1 MDHEN, CDR2 SYDVKM. The V end was cut by 8 bases, the J end by 2 bases, with 16 bases between. This chain's CDR3 is CASRGGRGTYNEQFF. The DNA of the CDR3 is TGTGCCAGCCGAGGGGGGAGGGGAACCTACAATGAGCAGTTCTTC.

This clonotype was counted at least ten times. The rearrangement links TRBV5-1 to TRBJ2-1; 12 nucleotides align to TRBD2. Per the germline V gene, CDR1 is SGHRS and CDR2 is YFSETQ. CDR3 size: 19 residues. Germline trimming cut 0 bases from V and 3 bases from J; bases unmatched to any gene: 10. CDR3 in DNA: TGCGCCAGCAGCTTGGAGTACCTAGCGGGGGGGCCTCGCTACAATGAGCAGTTCTTC. It encodes CASSLEYLAGGPRYNEQFF.

This clonotype was seen ten or more times. The V and J genes are TRBV7-2 and TRBJ2-5; a weak D match, TRBD2 (5 bases). CDR1 is SGHTA and CDR2 is FQGNSA in the germline V gene. The CDR3 has 14 residues. Trimming took off 5 bases at V and 3 bases at J, with 13 bases between the two ends. The CDR3 coding sequence is TGTGCCAGCAGCAAAGGGCTAGCCGAAGAGACCCAGTACTTC. Its translation is CASSKGLAEETQYF.

This clonotype was found many times. The chain is built from TRBV18 and TRBJ2-7; TRBD1 might be the D (6 bases). The ends were cut back, 5 bases at V and 5 bases at J, with 16 bases in the middle. This CDR3 has 14 residues. Germline CDR1 KGHSH, CDR2 LQKENI. The CDR3 nucleotides are TGTGCCAGCTCAACTCCGGGCAGGGGACACGAGCAGTACTTC. Translating it yields CASSTPGRGHEQYF.

This clonotype showed up many times. The chain recombines TRBV6-6 with TRBJ2-1; D may be TRBD2 (7 bases). Looked up from germline, CDR1 is MNHNY and CDR2 is SVGAGI (reference sequence). The CDR3 extends over 14 amino acids. Here the CDR3 DNA reads TGTAGTACAAGGGGGGGCCGCTCCTACAATGAGCAGTTCTTC. As protein: CSTRGGRSYNEQFF.